One and the same sample provided the 9 T cell receptor beta chains below, sequenced in a study of T-cell memory formation after mild COVID-19. TCRdb fed the 5' RACE reads into MiXCR, producing one record per CDR3 protein. The data show fewer than 250,000 distinct CDR3 sequences, roughly 30% seen once. The sequenced material came from PBMCs or a T cell subset sorted from them (not recorded which). Receptor source: an adult woman who had mild COVID-19 (a few samples of this study predate the infection). Cell type and time point are not known.

The chain uses TRBV7-8 and TRBJ2-5; tentatively, D is TRBD2 (6 bases). Trimming took off 5 bases at V and 0 bases at J, with 13 bases between the two ends. Per the germline V gene, CDR1 is SGHVS and CDR2 is FQNEAQ. This CDR3 spans 15 amino acids. The CDR3 nucleotides are TGTGCCAGCAGCACACCCCGGGACTACCAAGAGACCCAGTACTTC. This gives the protein CASSTPRDYQETQYF.

This clonotype was counted a few times. The chain carries TRBV7-3 and TRBJ2-2; D not certain. In germline, CDR1 is SGHTA, CDR2 FQGTGA. CDR3 length: 12 residues. Trimming pared 5 bases from V and 4 bases from J, leaving 5 bases between. The CDR3 sequence is CASSTRTGELFF. In DNA form, the CDR3 reads TGTGCCAGCAGCACGCGCACCGGGGAGCTGTTTTTT.

This clonotype has more than one count but fewer than ten. The genes are TRBV15 and TRBJ2-7; unclear D gene. The CDR3 sequence is 14 residues long. Trimming removed 0 bases at V and 4 bases at J, with 10 bases between. CDR1 is LNHNV and CDR2 is YYDKDF in the germline V gene (reference sequence). The CDR3 is CATSRDVGAYEQYF. The CDR3 DNA is TGTGCCACCAGCAGAGATGTCGGCGCATACGAGCAGTACTTC.

This rearrangement joins TRBV27 to TRBJ1-2; no clear D. Trimming took off 2 bases at V and 11 bases at J, with 15 bases between the two ends. Germline V CDR1 and CDR2: MNHEY, SMNVEV (reference sequence). The CDR3 is 13 residues long. CDR3 DNA sequence: TGTGCCAGCAGTTTAAACATTCGGCAGGCGTACACCTTC. The encoded protein is CASSLNIRQAYTF.

The chain uses TRBV4-1 and TRBJ2-1; 7 nucleotides match TRBD2. The CDR3 spans 19 residues. Per germline, CDR1 MGHRA and CDR2 YSYEKL. V lost 4 bases to trimming and J lost 1 base; unmatched junction nucleotides: 16. The chain's CDR3 is CASSPQGAGSSRSYNEQFF. The CDR3 DNA follows: TGCGCCAGCAGCCCCCAAGGAGCGGGGTCGTCTCGGTCCTACAATGAGCAGTTCTTC.

The rearrangement uses TRBV6-1 and TRBJ1-2, with D tentatively TRBD1 (6 bases). The CDR3 length is 14 residues. Germline loops: CDR1 MNHNS, CDR2 SASEGT. V was pared by 8 bases and J by 3 bases, with 16 bases between. CDR3 in DNA: TGTGCCAGCTTTTTGGGGGGCTTAGACTATGGCTACACCTTC. This sequence encodes CASFLGGLDYGYTF.

The rearrangement joins TRBV7-8 to TRBJ1-1; TRBD1 aligns across 10 bases. V lost 4 bases to trimming and J lost 3 bases; unmatched junction nucleotides: 11. The V gene's germline CDR1 is SGHVS and CDR2 FQNEAQ. The CDR3 sequence is 17 residues long. The CDR3 sequence: CASSSFLGQGEDTEAFF. DNA for the CDR3: TGTGCCAGCAGCTCATTCCTCGGACAGGGGGAGGACACTGAAGCTTTCTTT.

Only a few counts were recorded for this clonotype. The J gene is TRBJ2-7, the V gene TRBV4-3, with 9 positions matching TRBD1. The CDR3 is 15 residues long. In germline, CDR1 is LGHNA, CDR2 YSLEER. V shed 4 bases and J 0 bases; nucleotides not matched to a gene: 4. CDR3 coding DNA: TGCGCCAGCAGCCTACTGACAGGGGGCTCCTACGAGCAGTACTTC. Its translation: CASSLLTGGSYEQYF.

This chain connects TRBV7-3 to TRBJ2-3; 11 bases match TRBD1. CDR1 is SGHTA, CDR2 FQGTGA, per germline. With 6 bases clipped from V and 6 bases from J, the junction kept 11 bases outside the gene matches. The CDR3 loop spans 16 amino acids. CDR3 region: CASRAKPGQGEDTQYF. The CDR3 DNA reads as TGTGCCAGCAGAGCCAAACCGGGACAGGGGGAGGATACGCAGTATTTT.